The rows below give T cell receptor beta chains drawn from one sample of a study of identical twins. One entry per CDR3 protein, called by TCRdb with MiXCR from the 5' RACE reads. The repertoire consists of around 290,000 distinct CDR3 sequences, with roughly 10% occurring once and the leading ten covering approximately 6.5%. These sequences were also reported in another study, on yellow fever vaccine responses in identical twins.

Input material: CD8+ T cells sorted from blood. These receptors were obtained from a young woman in good health. CDR3s include the opening cysteine and the closing phenylalanine or tryptophan. A D gene is named only where the DNA matches it firmly. Clone size is stated in some rows and not others, as once, few, many or a class when expanded.

d_gene,len,v_gene,abundance,j_gene,CDR3aa,CDR3nt
-,13,TRBV7-9,few,TRBJ1-1,CASSPPGANEAFF,TGTGCCAGCAGCCCTCCGGGGGCTAATGAAGCTTTCTTT
-,16,TRBV4-3,many,TRBJ1-1,CASSREVGGGGTEAFF,TGCGCCAGCAGCCGGGAGGTCGGGGGGGGCGGTACTGAAGCTTTCTTT
-,13,TRBV7-9,once,TRBJ2-3,CASSLKGENTQYF,TGTGCCAGCAGCTTAAAGGGTGAGAATACGCAGTATTTT
-,15,TRBV7-9,many,TRBJ1-1,CASSFYLGQNTEAFF,TGTGCCAGCAGCTTTTATTTGGGACAGAACACTGAAGCTTTCTTT
-,13,TRBV20-1,-,TRBJ1-2,CSARERGYYGYTF,TGCAGTGCTAGGGAGAGGGGATACTATGGCTACACCTTC
TRBD2,14,TRBV7-8,many,TRBJ2-1,CASRETSKWDEQFF,TGTGCCAGCAGGGAGACTAGCAAATGGGATGAGCAGTTCTTC
TRBD1,13,TRBV12-5,-,TRBJ1-2,CAVGTGENYGYTF,TGTGCTGTCGGGACAGGAGAGAACTATGGCTACACCTTC
-,15,TRBV20-1,-,TRBJ2-5,CSAIGGPGSQETQYF,TGCAGTGCTATCGGAGGCCCCGGCAGTCAAGAGACCCAGTACTTC
TRBD2,13,TRBV7-9,few,TRBJ2-3,CASSSPREDTQYF,TGTGCCAGCAGCTCACCGCGGGAGGATACGCAGTATTTT
-,14,TRBV12-3/TRBV12-4,many,TRBJ2-4,CASSARVGGNIQYF,TGTGCCAGCAGTGCCAGGGTGGGGGGAAACATTCAGTACTTC
TRBD1,15,TRBV20-1,many,TRBJ2-7,CSARVPGQGPYEQYF,TGCAGTGCTAGGGTTCCGGGACAGGGGCCCTACGAGCAGTACTTC
-,13,TRBV5-4,-,TRBJ1-4,CASSSELNEKLFF,TGTGCCAGCAGCTCGGAGCTTAATGAAAAACTGTTTTTT
-,13,TRBV11-3,-,TRBJ2-7,CASSFSSLDEQYF,TGTGCCAGCAGCTTTTCCTCTTTAGACGAGCAGTACTTC
-,14,TRBV28,many,TRBJ2-5,CASSLFVGQETQYF,TGTGCCAGCAGTTTATTTGTGGGCCAAGAGACCCAGTACTTC
-,11,TRBV6-2/TRBV6-3,few,TRBJ2-7,CASSYPDEQYF,TGTGCCAGCAGCTATCCAGACGAGCAGTACTTC
-,15,TRBV7-6,-,TRBJ2-7,CASSSTPGTNYEQYF,TGTGCCAGCAGCTCTACTCCCGGGACGAACTACGAGCAGTACTTC